The 25 T cell receptor beta chains below come from one sample, sequenced in a study of shared clonotypes between healthy human individuals. The naive CD8 population came from CD45RO-negative cells selected for CCR7, without terminally differentiated effector memory CD45RA+ cells. The repertoire was sequenced with immunoSEQ multiplex PCR; TCRdb's copy has only in-frame clones and lacks some. The sample has about 2 million clones; 85% to 95% are singletons. The material sequenced was naive CD8+ T cells sorted from blood. These receptors were obtained from a man aged 18 to 35 in good health.

The gene calls are TRBV7-9 and TRBJ2-7; 11 bases map to TRBD2. The V and J ends lost 5 bases and 2 bases, in that order; junction bases with no gene match: 5. This CDR3 is 15 amino acids long. Germline V gene sequence: CDR1 SEHNR, CDR2 FQNEAQ (reference sequence). The CDR3 loop is CASSGLAGQTYEQYF. CDR3 in DNA: TGTGCCAGCAGCGGACTAGCGGGTCAGACCTACGAGCAGTACTTC.

As for this clone: Other DNA sequences from this sample encode an identical CDR3 as well. The rearrangement links TRBV5-6 to TRBJ2-7, with D uncertain. This CDR3 has 14 amino acids. The V gene's germline CDR1 is SGHDT and CDR2 YYEEEE. The V gene lost 0 bases and the J gene lost 0 bases, with 7 bases spanning the gap. As DNA, the CDR3 is TGTGCCAGCAGCTTGGGTCTGAGCTCCTACGAGCAGTACTTC. Amino acid sequence: CASSLGLSSYEQYF.

This chain joins TRBV4-1 and TRBJ2-3; TRBD1 is a possible D gene (6 bases). This CDR3 spans 16 amino acids. Germline CDR1 and CDR2: MGHRA and YSYEKL. The V gene lost 1 base and the J gene lost 2 bases, with 13 bases spanning the gap. The CDR3 DNA reads TGCGCCAGCAGCCAAGGTAGACAGGCTATCACAGATACGCAGTATTTT. Translation gives CASSQGRQAITDTQYF.

The V and J genes are TRBV7-9 and TRBJ2-7, with D hard to call. Germline CDR1 and CDR2: SEHNR and FQNEAQ (reference sequence). CDR3 length: 12 residues. V gave up 1 base and J gave up 6 bases, with 7 bases separating them. This CDR3 reads CASSLGNTEQYF. Here the CDR3 DNA reads TGTGCCAGCAGCTTAGGAAACACCGAGCAGTACTTC.

The chain uses TRBV21-1 and TRBJ2-7; the table's D call, TRBD2, was not checked against the DNA. TRBV21-1 is a pseudogene locus. This CDR3 region has 16 residues. CDR3 sequence (DNA): TGTGCCATCCCAAAGTGGAGCGGGAGGGTAGAATTCGAGCAGTACTTC. Residues: CAIPKWSGRVEFEQYF.

The rearrangement links TRBV5-3 to TRBJ1-2; no reliable D call. TRBV5-3 is identified as an open reading frame with a role that is uncertain. The V end was cut by 8 bases, the J end by 7 bases, with 9 bases between. The CDR3 runs 10 residues. The CDR3 sequence is CASRGGGYTF. In nucleotides, the CDR3 is TGTGCCAGTCGGGGTGGTGGCTACACCTTC.

The chain links TRBV27 to TRBJ2-2, with D uncertain. The CDR3 is 13 residues long. Germline V gives CDR1 MNHEY, CDR2 SMNVEV (reference sequence). V was trimmed by 6 bases and J by 4 bases, leaving 9 bases between them. Written as DNA, the CDR3 is TGTGCCAGCAGACCACTGAGCACCGGGGAGCTGTTTTTT. It encodes CASRPLSTGELFF.

The chain links TRBV29-1 to TRBJ1-2, with a possible D match to TRBD1 (5 bases). Germline V gene data show CDR1 as SQVTM and CDR2 as ANQGSEA. The ends were cut back, 7 bases at V and 4 bases at J, with 16 bases in the middle. This CDR3 contains 13 residues. The CDR3 region is CSATQGPPYGYTF. CDR3 DNA: TGCAGCGCAACTCAGGGACCCCCCTATGGCTACACCTTC.

The chain employs TRBV4-3 and TRBJ2-7; no firm D call. This CDR3 has 14 residues. V shed 1 base and J shed 4 bases, with 11 bases lying between them. The germline V gene has CDR1 LGHNA and CDR2 YSLEER. This CDR3 reads CASSQGQKAYEQYF. CDR3 sequence (DNA): TGCGCCAGCAGCCAAGGTCAGAAGGCTTACGAGCAGTACTTC.

The rearrangement links TRBV19 to TRBJ2-5; maybe TRBD1 (5 bases). Germline V lookup: CDR1 LNHDA, CDR2 SQIVND (reference sequence). This CDR3 is built from 13 residues. Trimming left V 5 bases short and J 5 bases short, with 12 bases between. In nucleotides, the CDR3 is TGTGCCAGTAGTCCCAGGGAAGCTGAGACCCAGTACTTC. Translating gives CASSPREAETQYF. The full variable domain, completed using reference TRBV19 and TRBJ2-5, is DGGITQSPKYLFRKEGQNVTLSCEQNLNHDAMYWYRQDPGQGLRLIYYSQIVNDFQKGDIAEGYSVSREKKESFPLTVTSAQKNPTAFYLCASSPREAETQYFGPGTRLLVL.

The chain couples TRBV5-4 to TRBJ2-7; a weak D match, TRBD2 (6 bases). Germline V gene lookup returns CDR1 SGHNT and CDR2 YYREEE (reference sequence). The CDR3 runs to 15 residues. The ends were cut back, 0 bases at V and 0 bases at J, with 10 bases in the middle. Here the CDR3 reads CASSLEEEGSYEQYF. CDR3 nucleotides: TGTGCCAGCAGCTTGGAGGAGGAGGGCTCCTACGAGCAGTACTTC.

The chain recombines TRBV4-2 with TRBJ2-1; 9 nucleotides match TRBD2. J lost 6 bases, V lost 3 bases, and 12 bases had no gene match. The CDR3 loop spans 17 amino acids. The germline V gene has CDR1 LGHNA and CDR2 YNFKEQ. DNA for the CDR3: TGTGCCAGCAGCCATATAGCGGGAGAGGGGAGGGCCAATGAGCAGTTCTTC. The encoded protein is CASSHIAGEGRANEQFF.

The chain carries TRBV5-4 and TRBJ2-3; 9 bases are shared with TRBD1. CDR3 length equals 15 residues. The trim removed 6 bases at V and 2 bases at J, leaving 7 bases unmatched. The V gene's germline CDR1 is SGHNT and CDR2 YYREEE (reference sequence). The CDR3 DNA follows: TGTGCCAGCACAACACAGGGGGCCCCCACAGATACGCAGTATTTT. Its translation: CASTTQGAPTDTQYF.

J is TRBJ1-4 and V is TRBV7-9, with D maybe TRBD1 (5 bases). The CDR3 has 15 residues. The germline CDR1 and CDR2 sequences are SEHNR and FQNEAQ (reference sequence). V was pared by 4 bases and J by 7 bases, with 16 bases between. The CDR3 DNA reads TGTGCCAGCAGCTCCGGGACGGATGAACTTGAAAAACTGTTTTTT. Amino acid sequence: CASSSGTDELEKLFF.

The rearrangement links TRBV5-4 to TRBJ2-5; D possibly uses TRBD1 or TRBD2 (5 bases each). CDR1 and CDR2 from the germline V gene are SGHNT and YYREEE (reference sequence). V lost 3 bases to trimming and J lost 4 bases, with 19 bases between them. This CDR3 spans 16 amino acids. The CDR3, as DNA: TGTGCCAGCAGCTCCCTTGTGAGGGGCGCAGGAGAGACCCAGTACTTC. Amino acids: CASSSLVRGAGETQYF. Full variable domain (missing parts from reference TRBV5-4 and TRBJ2-5): ETGVTQSPTHLIKTRGQQVTLRCSSQSGHNTVSWYQQALGQGPQFIFQYYREEENGRGNFPPRFSGLQFPNYSSELNVNALELDDSALYLCASSSLVRGAGETQYFGPGTRLLVL.

A single count supports this clone. Other DNA sequences within the sample encode an identical CDR3. This chain joins TRBV27 and TRBJ2-1; 11 bases are a match to TRBD2. CDR1 and CDR2 (germline): MNHEY, SMNVEV (reference sequence). The CDR3 spans 15 residues. V was clipped by 4 bases and J by 5 bases; unmatched bases: 4. In DNA form, the CDR3 reads TGTGCCAGCAGTTCAGTAGCGGGAGGGGACAATGAGCAGTTCTTC. Residues: CASSSVAGGDNEQFF.

Note on this clone: Other DNA sequences in this sample translate to the same CDR3. J is TRBJ1-1 and V is TRBV9; no clear D gene. Trimming took off 2 bases at V and 1 base at J, with 6 bases between the two ends. The germline V gene encodes CDR1 SGDLS and CDR2 YYNGEE. This CDR3 is 13 amino acids long. The CDR3, as DNA: TGTGCCAGCAGCGTGGGATCGAACACTGAAGCTTTCTTT. This gives the protein CASSVGSNTEAFF.

The chain recombines TRBV5-4 with TRBJ1-6; 8 bases align to TRBD1. The CDR3 loop spans 16 amino acids. The V segment lost 1 base and the J segment 9 bases; nucleotides outside the gene matches: 9. The V gene's germline CDR1 is SGHNT and CDR2 YYREEE (reference sequence). The CDR3 protein is CASSLYQAGGFSPLHF. CDR3 DNA sequence: TGTGCCAGCAGCTTGTATCAGGCAGGGGGCTTTTCACCCCTCCACTTT.

This chain uses TRBV19 with TRBJ2-2; D is ambiguous. V was clipped by 1 base and J by 5 bases, with 11 bases between them. From germline, CDR1 is LNHDA and CDR2 SQIVND (reference sequence). This CDR3 region has 15 residues. CDR3 protein: CASSIAPGWTGELFF. For the CDR3, the DNA is TGTGCCAGTAGTATAGCCCCTGGGTGGACCGGGGAGCTGTTTTTT.

The gene calls are TRBV4-1 and TRBJ2-7; perhaps TRBD2 as D (5 bases). Trimming pared 0 bases from V and 5 bases from J, leaving 17 bases between. This CDR3 has 16 residues. The V gene's germline CDR1 is MGHRA and CDR2 YSYEKL. Here the CDR3 reads CASSQEGDQRTHEQYF. In DNA, the CDR3 is TGCGCCAGCAGCCAAGAGGGAGATCAACGAACCCACGAGCAGTACTTC.

This chain joins TRBV5-3 and TRBJ2-3; D may be TRBD2 (5 bases). TRBV5-3 is classed as an ORF, of uncertain function. With 10 bases removed from V and 1 base from J, the gap between germline ends came to 13 bases. This CDR3 spans 13 amino acids. CDR3 sequence: CAPPEEGTDTQYF. In DNA form, the CDR3 reads TGTGCCCCGCCGGAGGAGGGCACAGATACGCAGTATTTT.

The CDR3 is CASSLAAGTDNQPQHF. Here the CDR3 DNA reads TGTGCCAGCAGTTTAGCCGCAGGGACGGACAATCAGCCCCAGCATTTT. This rearrangement joins TRBV28 to TRBJ1-5, with TRBD1 as a possible D gene (5 bases). V was trimmed by 2 bases and J by 3 bases, leaving 14 bases between them. In germline, CDR1 is MDHEN, CDR2 SYDVKM. The CDR3 runs to 16 residues.

V and J are TRBV19 and TRBJ2-3; 7 bases map to TRBD2. With V trimmed by 5 bases and J by 4 bases, 9 bases remained unmatched. CDR1 and CDR2 from the germline V gene are LNHDA and SQIVND (reference sequence). There are 15 residues in the CDR3. The CDR3: CASSPLGGGSDTQYF. The CDR3 region has the DNA TGTGCCAGTAGTCCATTGGGCGGGGGATCAGATACGCAGTATTTT.

This chain connects TRBV30 to TRBJ1-1, with D perhaps matching TRBD1 (5 bases). This CDR3 has 11 amino acids. The V end was cut by 2 bases, the J end by 12 bases, with 13 bases between. The V gene's germline CDR1 is GTSNPN and CDR2 SVGIG (reference sequence). The CDR3, as DNA: TGTGCCTGGAGTACCGGGACTCAAACTTTCTTT. It codes for CAWSTGTQTFF.

This sequence joins TRBV6-6 and TRBJ2-1; 14 bases agree with TRBD2. After removal of 7 bases from V and 6 bases from J, the junction contained 2 bases not matched to a gene. The germline V gene has CDR1 MNHNY and CDR2 SVGAGI (reference sequence). CDR3 size: 14 residues. This CDR3 is CASIGTSGSNEQFF. CDR3 DNA: TGTGCCAGCATCGGGACTAGCGGGAGCAATGAGCAGTTCTTC.